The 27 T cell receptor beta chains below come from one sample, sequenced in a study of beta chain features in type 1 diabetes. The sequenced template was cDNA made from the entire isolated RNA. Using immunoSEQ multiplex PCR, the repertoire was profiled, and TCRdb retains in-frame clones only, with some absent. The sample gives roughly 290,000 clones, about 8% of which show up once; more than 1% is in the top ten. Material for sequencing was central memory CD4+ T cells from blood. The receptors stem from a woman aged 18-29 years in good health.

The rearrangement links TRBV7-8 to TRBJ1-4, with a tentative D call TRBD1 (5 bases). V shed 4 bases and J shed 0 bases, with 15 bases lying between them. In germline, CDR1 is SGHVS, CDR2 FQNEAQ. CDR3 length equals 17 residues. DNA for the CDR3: TGTGCCAGCAGCTCTTTCGGACACTCCGCAACTAATGAAAAACTGTTTTTT. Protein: CASSSFGHSATNEKLFF.

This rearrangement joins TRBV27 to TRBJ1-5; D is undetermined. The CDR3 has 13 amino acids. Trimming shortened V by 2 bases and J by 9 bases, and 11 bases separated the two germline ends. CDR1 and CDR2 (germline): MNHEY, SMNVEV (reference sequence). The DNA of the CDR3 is TGTGCCAGCAGTTTAAGGGAACGGAGGCCCCAGCATTTT. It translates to CASSLRERRPQHF.

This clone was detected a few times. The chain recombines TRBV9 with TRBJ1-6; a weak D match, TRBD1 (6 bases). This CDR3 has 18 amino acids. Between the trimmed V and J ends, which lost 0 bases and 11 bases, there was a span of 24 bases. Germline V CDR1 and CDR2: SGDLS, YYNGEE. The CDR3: CASSVAIGGKGERTPLHF. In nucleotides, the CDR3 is TGTGCCAGCAGCGTAGCTATCGGGGGCAAAGGCGAGCGGACACCCCTCCACTTT.

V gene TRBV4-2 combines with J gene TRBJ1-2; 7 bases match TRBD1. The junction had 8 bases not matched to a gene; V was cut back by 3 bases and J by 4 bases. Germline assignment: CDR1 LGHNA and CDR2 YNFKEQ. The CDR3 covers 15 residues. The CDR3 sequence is CASSQEMTGIYGYTF. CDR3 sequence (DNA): TGTGCCAGCAGCCAGGAGATGACAGGGATCTATGGCTACACCTTC.

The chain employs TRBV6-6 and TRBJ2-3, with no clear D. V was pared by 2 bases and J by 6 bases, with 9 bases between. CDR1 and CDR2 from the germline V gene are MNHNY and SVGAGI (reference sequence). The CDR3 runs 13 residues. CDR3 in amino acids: CASSYGQVDTQYF. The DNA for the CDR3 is TGTGCCAGCAGTTACGGTCAGGTGGATACGCAGTATTTT.

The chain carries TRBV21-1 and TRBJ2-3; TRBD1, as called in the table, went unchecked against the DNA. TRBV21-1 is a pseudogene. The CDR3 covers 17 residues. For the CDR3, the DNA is TGTGCCAGCAGCAAAGCGCTGCAGGGGCGGGGCACAGATACGCAGTATTTT. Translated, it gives CASSKALQGRGTDTQYF.

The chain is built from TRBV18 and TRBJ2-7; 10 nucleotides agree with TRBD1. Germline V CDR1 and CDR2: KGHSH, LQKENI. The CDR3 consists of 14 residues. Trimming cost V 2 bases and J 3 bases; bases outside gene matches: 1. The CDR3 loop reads CASSPGTGVYEQYV. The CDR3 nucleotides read TGTGCCAGCTCACCAGGGACAGGGGTCTACGAGCAGTACGTC.

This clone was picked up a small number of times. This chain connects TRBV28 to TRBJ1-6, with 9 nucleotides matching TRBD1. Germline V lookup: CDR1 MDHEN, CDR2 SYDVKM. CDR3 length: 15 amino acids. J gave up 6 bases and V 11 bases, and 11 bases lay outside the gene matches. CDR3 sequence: CAGRLGQGGNSPLHF. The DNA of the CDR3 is TGTGCCGGGCGCCTGGGACAGGGTGGTAATTCACCCCTCCACTTT.

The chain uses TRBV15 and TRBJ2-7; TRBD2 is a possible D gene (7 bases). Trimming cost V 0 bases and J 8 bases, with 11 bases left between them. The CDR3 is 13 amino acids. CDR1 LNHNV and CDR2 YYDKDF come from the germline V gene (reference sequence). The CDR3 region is CATSRDPGGQQYV. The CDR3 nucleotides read TGTGCCACCAGCAGAGATCCGGGGGGCCAGCAGTACGTC.

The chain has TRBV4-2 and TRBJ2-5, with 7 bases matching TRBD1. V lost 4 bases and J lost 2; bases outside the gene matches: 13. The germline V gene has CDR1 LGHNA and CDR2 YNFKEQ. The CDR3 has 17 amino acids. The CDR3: CASSRQYETGYQETQYF. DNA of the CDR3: TGTGCCAGCAGCCGCCAATACGAGACAGGGTATCAAGAGACCCAGTACTTC.

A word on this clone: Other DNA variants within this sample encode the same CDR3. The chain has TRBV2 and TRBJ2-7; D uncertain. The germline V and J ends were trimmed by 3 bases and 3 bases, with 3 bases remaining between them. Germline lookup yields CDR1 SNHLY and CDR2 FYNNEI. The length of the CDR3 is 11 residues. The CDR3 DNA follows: TGTGCCAGCAGTGACAACTACGAGCAGTACTTC. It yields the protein CASSDNYEQYF.

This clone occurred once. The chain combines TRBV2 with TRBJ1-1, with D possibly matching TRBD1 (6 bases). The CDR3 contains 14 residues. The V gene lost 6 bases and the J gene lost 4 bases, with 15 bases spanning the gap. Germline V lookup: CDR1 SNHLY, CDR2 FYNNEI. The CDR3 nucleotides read TGTGCCAGCAGAGACAGGTCGAGGGCCACTGAAGCTTTCTTT. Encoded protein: CASRDRSRATEAFF.

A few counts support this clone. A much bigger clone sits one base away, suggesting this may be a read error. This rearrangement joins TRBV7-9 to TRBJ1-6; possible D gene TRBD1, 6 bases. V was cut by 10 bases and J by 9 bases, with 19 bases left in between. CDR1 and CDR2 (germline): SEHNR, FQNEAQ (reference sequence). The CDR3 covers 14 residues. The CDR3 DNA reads TGTGCCACCCCCGGGGGGGCCGCGGCTTCACCCCTCCACTTT. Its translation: CATPGGAAASPLHF. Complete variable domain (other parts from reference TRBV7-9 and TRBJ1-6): DTGVSQNPRHKITKRGQNVTFRCDPISEHNRLYWYRQTLGQGPEFLTYFQNEAQLEKSRLLSDRFSAERPKGSFSTLEIQRTEQGDSAMYLCATPGGAAASPLHFGNGTRLTVT.

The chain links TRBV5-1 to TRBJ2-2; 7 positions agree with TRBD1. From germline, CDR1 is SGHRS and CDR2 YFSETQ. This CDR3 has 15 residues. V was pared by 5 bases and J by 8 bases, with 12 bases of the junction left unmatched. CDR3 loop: CASSRSPDRAGELFF. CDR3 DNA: TGCGCCAGCAGTCGTTCTCCCGACAGGGCTGGGGAGCTGTTTTTT.

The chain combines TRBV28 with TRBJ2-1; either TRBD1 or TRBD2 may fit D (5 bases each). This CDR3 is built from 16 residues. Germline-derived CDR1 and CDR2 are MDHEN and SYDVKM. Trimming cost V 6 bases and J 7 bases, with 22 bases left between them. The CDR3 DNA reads TGTGCCAGCAGCCCCACCCGGACACCATGGGGGAATGAGCAGTTCTTC. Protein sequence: CASSPTRTPWGNEQFF.

As DNA, the CDR3 is TGTGCCTGGCACCATCACACGAGGAGCTCTGGAAACACCATATATTTT. Protein product: CAWHHHTRSSGNTIYF. The rearrangement uses TRBV30 and TRBJ1-3; D gene ambiguous. Germline lookup yields CDR1 GTSNPN and CDR2 SVGIG (reference sequence). The ends were cut back, 5 bases at V and 0 bases at J, with 17 bases in the middle. The CDR3 loop spans 16 amino acids.

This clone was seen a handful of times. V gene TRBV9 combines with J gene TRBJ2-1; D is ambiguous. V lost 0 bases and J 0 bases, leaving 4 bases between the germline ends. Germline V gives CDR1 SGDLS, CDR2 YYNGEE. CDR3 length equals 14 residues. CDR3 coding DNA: TGTGCCAGCAGCGTAGAACCCTCCTACAATGAGCAGTTCTTC. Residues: CASSVEPSYNEQFF.

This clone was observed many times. The CDR3 region has the DNA TGTGCCAGCAGCGTAGGGTTCAGAGAACCCACTGAAGCTTTCTTT. As protein: CASSVGFREPTEAFF. The rearrangement joins TRBV9 to TRBJ1-1, with D unclear. This CDR3 region has 15 residues. V was clipped by 0 bases and J by 4 bases, with 13 bases between them. Per germline, CDR1 SGDLS and CDR2 YYNGEE.

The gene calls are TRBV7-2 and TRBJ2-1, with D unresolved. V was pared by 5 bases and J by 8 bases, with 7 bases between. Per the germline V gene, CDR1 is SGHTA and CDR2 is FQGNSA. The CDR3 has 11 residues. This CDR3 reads CASSPRYEQFF. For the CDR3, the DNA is TGTGCCAGCAGCCCCCGGTATGAGCAGTTCTTC.

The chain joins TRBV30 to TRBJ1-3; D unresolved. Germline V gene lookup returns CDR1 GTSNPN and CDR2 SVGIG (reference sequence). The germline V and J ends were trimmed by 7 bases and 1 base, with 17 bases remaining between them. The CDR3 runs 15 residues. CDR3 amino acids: CALAWQAFSGNTIYF. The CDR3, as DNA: TGTGCCTTAGCCTGGCAGGCCTTTTCTGGAAACACCATATATTTT.

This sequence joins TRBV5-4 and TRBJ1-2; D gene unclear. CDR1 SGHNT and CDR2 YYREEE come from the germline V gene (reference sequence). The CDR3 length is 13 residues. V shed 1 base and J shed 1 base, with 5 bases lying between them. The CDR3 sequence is CASSLPDNYGYTF. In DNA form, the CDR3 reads TGTGCCAGCAGCTTGCCGGATAACTATGGCTACACCTTC.

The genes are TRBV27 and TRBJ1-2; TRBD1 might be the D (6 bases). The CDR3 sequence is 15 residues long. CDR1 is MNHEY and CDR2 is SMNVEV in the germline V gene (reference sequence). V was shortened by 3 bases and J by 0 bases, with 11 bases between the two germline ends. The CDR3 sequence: CASSFRGKANYGYTF. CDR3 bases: TGTGCCAGCAGTTTTAGGGGGAAAGCTAACTATGGCTACACCTTC.

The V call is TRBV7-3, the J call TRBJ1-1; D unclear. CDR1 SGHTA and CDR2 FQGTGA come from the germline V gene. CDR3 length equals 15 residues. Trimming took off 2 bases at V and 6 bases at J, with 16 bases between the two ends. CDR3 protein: CASSLERAYTAEAFF. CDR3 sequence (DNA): TGTGCCAGCAGCTTAGAGAGGGCATACACAGCTGAAGCTTTCTTT.

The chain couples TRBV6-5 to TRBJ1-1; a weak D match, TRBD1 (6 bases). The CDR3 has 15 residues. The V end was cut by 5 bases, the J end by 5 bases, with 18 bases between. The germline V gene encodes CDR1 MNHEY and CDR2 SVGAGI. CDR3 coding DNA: TGTGCCAGCAGTCGACAAAGGGGGTGGGGAACTGAAGCTTTCTTT. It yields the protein CASSRQRGWGTEAFF.

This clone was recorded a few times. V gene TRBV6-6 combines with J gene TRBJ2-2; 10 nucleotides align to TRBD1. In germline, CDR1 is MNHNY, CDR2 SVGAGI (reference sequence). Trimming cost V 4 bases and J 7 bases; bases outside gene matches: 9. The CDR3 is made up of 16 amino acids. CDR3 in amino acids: CASSLTGTGVDGELFF. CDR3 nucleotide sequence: TGTGCCAGCAGTTTAACCGGGACAGGGGTAGACGGGGAGCTGTTTTTT.

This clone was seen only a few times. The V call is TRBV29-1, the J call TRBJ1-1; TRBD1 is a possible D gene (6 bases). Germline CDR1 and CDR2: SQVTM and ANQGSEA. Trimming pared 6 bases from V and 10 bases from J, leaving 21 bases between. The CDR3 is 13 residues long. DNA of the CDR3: TGCAGCGTGGCCCCCGGGACAAGGTCCCCAGCTTTCTTT. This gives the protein CSVAPGTRSPAFF.

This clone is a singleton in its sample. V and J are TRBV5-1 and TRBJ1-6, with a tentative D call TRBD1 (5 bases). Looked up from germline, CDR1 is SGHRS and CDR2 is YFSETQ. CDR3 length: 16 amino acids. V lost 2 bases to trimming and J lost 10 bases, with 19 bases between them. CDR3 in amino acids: CASSLDPGRGSSPLHF. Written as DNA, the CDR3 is TGCGCCAGCAGCTTAGACCCAGGGAGGGGAAGCTCACCCCTCCACTTT.